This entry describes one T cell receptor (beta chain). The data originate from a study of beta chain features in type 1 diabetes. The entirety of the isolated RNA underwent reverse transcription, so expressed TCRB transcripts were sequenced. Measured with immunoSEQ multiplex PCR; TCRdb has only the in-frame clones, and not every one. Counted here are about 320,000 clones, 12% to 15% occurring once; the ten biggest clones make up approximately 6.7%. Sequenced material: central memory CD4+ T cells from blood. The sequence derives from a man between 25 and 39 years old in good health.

CDR3 loop: CASSLGGWEETQYF. The DNA for the CDR3 is TGTGCCAGCAGCCTTGGAGGTTGGGAAGAGACCCAGTACTTC. V usage is TRBV7-2 and J usage is TRBJ2-5; tentative D call: TRBD2 (5 bases). This CDR3 has 14 amino acids. V lost 5 bases and J 3 bases, leaving 13 bases between the germline ends. Germline V CDR1 and CDR2: SGHTA, FQGNSA.